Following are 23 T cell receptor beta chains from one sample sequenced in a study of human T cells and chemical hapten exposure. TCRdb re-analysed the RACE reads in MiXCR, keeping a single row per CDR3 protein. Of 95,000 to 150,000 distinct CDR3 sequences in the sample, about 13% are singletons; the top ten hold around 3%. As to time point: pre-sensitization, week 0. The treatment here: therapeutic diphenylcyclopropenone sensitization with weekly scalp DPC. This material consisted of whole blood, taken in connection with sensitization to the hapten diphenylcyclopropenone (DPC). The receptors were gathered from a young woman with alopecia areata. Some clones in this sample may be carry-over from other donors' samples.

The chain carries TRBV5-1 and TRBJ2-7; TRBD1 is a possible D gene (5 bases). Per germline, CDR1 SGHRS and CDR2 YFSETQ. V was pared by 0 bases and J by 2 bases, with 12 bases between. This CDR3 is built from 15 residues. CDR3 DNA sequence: TGCGCCAGCAGCTTGGAAGGGGCTCACGCCTACGAGCAGTACTTC. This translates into CASSLEGAHAYEQYF.

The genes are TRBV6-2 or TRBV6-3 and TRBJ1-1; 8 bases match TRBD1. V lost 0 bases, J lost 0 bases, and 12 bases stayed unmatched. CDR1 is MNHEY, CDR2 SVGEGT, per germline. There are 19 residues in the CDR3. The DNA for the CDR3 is TGTGCCAGCAGTTACTCGAAGGCAGGGGGCCCGCTAATGAACACTGAAGCTTTCTTT. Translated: CASSYSKAGGPLMNTEAFF.

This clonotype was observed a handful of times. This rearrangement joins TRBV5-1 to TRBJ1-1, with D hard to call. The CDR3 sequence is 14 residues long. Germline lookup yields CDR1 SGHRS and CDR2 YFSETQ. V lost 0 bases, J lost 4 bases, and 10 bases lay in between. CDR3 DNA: TGCGCCAGCAGCTTGGATCCGGGTCCCACTGAAGCTTTCTTT. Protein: CASSLDPGPTEAFF.

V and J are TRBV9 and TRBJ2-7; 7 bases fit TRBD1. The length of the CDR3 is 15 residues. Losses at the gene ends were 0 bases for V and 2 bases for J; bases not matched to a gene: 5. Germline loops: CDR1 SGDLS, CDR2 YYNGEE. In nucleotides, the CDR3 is TGTGCCAGCAGCGTAGGGGACAGTACTACCTACGAGCAGTACTTC. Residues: CASSVGDSTTYEQYF.

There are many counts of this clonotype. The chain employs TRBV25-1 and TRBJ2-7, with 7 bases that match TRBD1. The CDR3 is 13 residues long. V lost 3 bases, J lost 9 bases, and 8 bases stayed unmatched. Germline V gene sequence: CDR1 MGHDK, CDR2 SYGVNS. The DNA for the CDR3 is TGTGCCAGCAGTGATGGGACAGCAGCAGGGCAGTACTTC. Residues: CASSDGTAAGQYF.

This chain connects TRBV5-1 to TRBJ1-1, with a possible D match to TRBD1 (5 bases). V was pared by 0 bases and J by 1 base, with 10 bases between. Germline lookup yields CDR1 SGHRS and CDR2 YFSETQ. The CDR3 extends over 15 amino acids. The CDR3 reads CASSLDGTPNTEAFF. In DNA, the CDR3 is TGCGCCAGCAGCTTGGATGGGACCCCGAACACTGAAGCTTTCTTT. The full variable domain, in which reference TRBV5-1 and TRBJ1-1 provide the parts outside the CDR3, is KAGVTQTPRYLIKTRGQQVTLSCSPISGHRSVSWYQQTPGQGLQFLFEYFSETQRNKGNFPGRFSGRQFSNSRSEMNVSTLELGDSALYLCASSLDGTPNTEAFFGQGTRLTVV.

The CDR3 DNA reads TGCAGTGCTACGCGGGGGTCTAGCACAGATACGCAGTATTTT. Protein product: CSATRGSSTDTQYF. V and J are TRBV20-1 and TRBJ2-3, with 7 bases lining up with TRBD2. Trimming took 4 bases from V and 0 from J; bases not matched to a gene: 4. CDR1 and CDR2 from the germline V gene are DFQATT and SNEGSKA (reference sequence). The CDR3 has 14 residues.

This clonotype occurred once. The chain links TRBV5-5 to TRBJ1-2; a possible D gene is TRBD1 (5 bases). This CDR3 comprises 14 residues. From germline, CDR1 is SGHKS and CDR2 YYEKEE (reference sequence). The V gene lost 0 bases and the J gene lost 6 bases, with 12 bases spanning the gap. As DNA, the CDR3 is TGTGCCAGCAGCTTGGAGGGCAGGGCTAATGGCTACACCTTC. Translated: CASSLEGRANGYTF.

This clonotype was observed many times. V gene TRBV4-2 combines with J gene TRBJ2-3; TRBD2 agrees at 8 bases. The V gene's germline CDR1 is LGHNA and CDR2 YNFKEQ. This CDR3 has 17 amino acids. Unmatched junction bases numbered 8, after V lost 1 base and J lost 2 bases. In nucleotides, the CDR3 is TGTGCCAGCAGCCAAGGGGCCTTCGGGGGGGCCACAGATACGCAGTATTTT. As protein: CASSQGAFGGATDTQYF.

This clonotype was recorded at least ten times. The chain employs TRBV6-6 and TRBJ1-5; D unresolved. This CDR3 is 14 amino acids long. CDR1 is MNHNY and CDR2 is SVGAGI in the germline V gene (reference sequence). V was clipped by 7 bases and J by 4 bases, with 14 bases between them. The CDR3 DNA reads TGTGCCAGCACTACTACGAACGGTAATCAGCCCCAGCATTTT. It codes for CASTTTNGNQPQHF.

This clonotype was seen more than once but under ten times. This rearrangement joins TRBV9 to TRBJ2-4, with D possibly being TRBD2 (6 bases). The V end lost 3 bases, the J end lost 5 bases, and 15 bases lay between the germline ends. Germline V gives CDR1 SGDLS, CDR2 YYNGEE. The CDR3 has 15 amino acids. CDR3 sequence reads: CASSASLAMENIQYF. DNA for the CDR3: TGTGCCAGCAGCGCCAGTCTAGCGATGGAAAACATTCAGTACTTC.

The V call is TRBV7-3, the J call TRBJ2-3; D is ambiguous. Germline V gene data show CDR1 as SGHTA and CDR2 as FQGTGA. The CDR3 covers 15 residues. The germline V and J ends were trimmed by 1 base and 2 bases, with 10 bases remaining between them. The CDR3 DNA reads TGTGCCAGCAGCTTAATTACTTTTAACACAGATACGCAGTATTTT. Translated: CASSLITFNTDTQYF.

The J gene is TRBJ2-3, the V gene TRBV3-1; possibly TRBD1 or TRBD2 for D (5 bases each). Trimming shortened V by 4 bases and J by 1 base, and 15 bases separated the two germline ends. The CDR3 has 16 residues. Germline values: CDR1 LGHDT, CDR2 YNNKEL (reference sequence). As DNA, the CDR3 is TGTGCCAGCAGCCTGGAATGGGGGACGGGCACAGATACGCAGTATTTT. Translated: CASSLEWGTGTDTQYF.

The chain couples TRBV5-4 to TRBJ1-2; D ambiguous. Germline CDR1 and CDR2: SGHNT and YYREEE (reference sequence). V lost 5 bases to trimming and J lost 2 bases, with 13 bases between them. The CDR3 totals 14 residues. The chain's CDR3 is CASSSGDPNYGYTF. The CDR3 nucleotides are TGTGCCAGCAGTAGCGGGGATCCGAACTATGGCTACACCTTC.

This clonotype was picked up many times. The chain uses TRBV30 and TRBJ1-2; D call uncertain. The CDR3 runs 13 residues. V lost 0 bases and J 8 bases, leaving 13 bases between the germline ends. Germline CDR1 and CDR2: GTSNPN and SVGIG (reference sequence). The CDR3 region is CAWSVIQSQGYTF. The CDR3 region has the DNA TGTGCCTGGAGTGTAATCCAGTCACAAGGCTACACCTTC.

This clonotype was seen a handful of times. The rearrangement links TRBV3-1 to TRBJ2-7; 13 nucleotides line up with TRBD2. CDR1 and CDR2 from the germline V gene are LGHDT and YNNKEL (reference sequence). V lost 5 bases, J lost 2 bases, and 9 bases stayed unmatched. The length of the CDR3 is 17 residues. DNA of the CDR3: TGTGCCAGCAGCACCCGGACTAGCGGGGGTTGGACCTACGAGCAGTACTTC. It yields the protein CASSTRTSGGWTYEQYF.

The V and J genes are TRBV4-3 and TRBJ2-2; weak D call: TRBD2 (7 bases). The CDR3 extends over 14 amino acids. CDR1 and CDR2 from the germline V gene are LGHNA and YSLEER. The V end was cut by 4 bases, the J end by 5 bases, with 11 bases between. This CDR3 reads CASSRGGHTGELFF. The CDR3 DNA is TGCGCCAGCAGCCGGGGGGGCCATACCGGGGAGCTGTTTTTT.

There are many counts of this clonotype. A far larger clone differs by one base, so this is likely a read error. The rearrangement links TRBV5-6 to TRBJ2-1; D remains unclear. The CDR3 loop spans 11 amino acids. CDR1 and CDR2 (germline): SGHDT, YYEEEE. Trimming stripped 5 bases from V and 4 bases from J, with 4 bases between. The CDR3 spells CASSRYNEQFF. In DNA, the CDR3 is TGTGCCAGCAGTAGGTACAATGAGCAGTTCTTC.

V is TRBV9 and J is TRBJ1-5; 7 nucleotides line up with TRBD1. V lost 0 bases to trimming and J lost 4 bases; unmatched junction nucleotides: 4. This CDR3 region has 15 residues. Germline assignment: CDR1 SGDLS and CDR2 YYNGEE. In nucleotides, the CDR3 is TGTGCCAGCAGCGTAGAGGGACAGTCAAATCAGCCCCAGCATTTT. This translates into CASSVEGQSNQPQHF.

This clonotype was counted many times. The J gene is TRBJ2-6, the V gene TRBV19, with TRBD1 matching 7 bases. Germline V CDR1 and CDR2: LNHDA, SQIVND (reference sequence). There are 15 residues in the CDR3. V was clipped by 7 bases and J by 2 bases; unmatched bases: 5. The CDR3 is CASTTTGAGANVLTF. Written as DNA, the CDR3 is TGTGCCAGTACCACCACAGGGGCTGGGGCCAACGTCCTGACTTTC.

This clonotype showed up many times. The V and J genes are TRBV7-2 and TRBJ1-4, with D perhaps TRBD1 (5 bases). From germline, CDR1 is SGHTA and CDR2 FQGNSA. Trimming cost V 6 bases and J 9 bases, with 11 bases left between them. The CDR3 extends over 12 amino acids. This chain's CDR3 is CASSPDRQKLFF. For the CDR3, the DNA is TGTGCCAGCAGTCCCGACAGACAAAAACTGTTTTTT. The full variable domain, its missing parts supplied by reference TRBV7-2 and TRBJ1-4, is GAGVSQSPSNKVTEKGKDVELRCDPISGHTALYWYRQSLGQGLEFLIYFQGNSAPDKSGLPSDRFSAERTGGSVSTLTIQRTQQEDSAVYLCASSPDRQKLFFGSGTQLSVL.

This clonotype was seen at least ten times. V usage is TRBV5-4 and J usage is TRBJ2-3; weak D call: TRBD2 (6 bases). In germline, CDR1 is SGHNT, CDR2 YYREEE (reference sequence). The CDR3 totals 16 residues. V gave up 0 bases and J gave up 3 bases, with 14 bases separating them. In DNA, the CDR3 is TGTGCCAGCAGCTTGGGCATCCCTGGAGGGACAGATACGCAGTATTTT. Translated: CASSLGIPGGTDTQYF.

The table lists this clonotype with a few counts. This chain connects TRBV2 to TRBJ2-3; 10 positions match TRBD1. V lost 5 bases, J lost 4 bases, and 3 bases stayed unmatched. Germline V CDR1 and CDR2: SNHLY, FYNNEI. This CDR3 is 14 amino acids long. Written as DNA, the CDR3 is TGTGCCAGCAGTCGGGACAGGGGATCAGATACGCAGTATTTT. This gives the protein CASSRDRGSDTQYF.